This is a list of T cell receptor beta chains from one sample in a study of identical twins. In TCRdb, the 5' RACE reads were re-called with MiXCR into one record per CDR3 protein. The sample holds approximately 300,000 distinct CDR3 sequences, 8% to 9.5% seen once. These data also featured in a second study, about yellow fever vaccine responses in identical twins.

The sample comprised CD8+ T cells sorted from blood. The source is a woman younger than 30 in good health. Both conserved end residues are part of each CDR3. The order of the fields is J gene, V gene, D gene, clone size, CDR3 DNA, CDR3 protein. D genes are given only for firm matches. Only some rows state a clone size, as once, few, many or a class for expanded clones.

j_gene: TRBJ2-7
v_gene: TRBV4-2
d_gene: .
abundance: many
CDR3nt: TGTGCCAGCAGCCAAGAGCTAGGAGTATCCTACGAGCAGTACTTC
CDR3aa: CASSQELGVSYEQYF

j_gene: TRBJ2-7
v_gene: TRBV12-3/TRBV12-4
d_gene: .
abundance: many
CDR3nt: TGTGCCAGCCGGGTGGGGTGGCCCCCCTACGAGCAGTACTTC
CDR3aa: CASRVGWPPYEQYF

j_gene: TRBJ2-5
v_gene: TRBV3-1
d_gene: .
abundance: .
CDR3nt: TGTGCCAGCAGCCAAGGCCCTAGGAAGTTGGGGGAGACCCAGTACTTC
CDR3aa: CASSQGPRKLGETQYF

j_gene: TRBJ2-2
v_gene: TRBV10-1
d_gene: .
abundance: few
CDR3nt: TGCGCCAGCAGTGAGCGCGGATCCGGGGAGCTGTTTTTT
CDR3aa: CASSERGSGELFF

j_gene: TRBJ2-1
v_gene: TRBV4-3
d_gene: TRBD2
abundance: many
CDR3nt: TGCGCCAGCAGCCAAGATTTGGAGACTAGCGGCGACAATGAGCAGTTCTTC
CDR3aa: CASSQDLETSGDNEQFF

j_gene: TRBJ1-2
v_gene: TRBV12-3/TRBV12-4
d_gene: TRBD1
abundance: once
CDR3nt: TGTGCCAGCAGTTTTCTGATAAAGGGGGCGCCTAACTATGGCTACACCTTC
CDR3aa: CASSFLIKGAPNYGYTF

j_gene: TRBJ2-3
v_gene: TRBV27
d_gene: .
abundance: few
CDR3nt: TGTGCCAGCAGTACAGGCCCGGATACGCAGTATTTT
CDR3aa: CASSTGPDTQYF

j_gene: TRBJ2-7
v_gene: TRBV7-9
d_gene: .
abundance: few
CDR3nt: TGTGCCAGCAGCTTATCCTTTTCCTCCTACGAGCAGTACTTC
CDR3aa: CASSLSFSSYEQYF

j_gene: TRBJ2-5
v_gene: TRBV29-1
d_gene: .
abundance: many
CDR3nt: TGCAGCGGAAGATTAGGGGTGTCAGAGACCCAGTACTTC
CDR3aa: CSGRLGVSETQYF

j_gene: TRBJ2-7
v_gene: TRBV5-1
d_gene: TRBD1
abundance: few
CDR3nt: TGCGCCAGCAGCTTAAACAGGGGAGATTACGAGCAGTACTTC
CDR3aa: CASSLNRGDYEQYF

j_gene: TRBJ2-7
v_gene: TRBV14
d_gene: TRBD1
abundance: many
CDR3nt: TGTGCCAGCAGCCAGGGGACAGGGGTCGAGCAGTACTTC
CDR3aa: CASSQGTGVEQYF

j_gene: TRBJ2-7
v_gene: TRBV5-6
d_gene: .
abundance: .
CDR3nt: TGTGCCAGCAGCCAGGGAACGGGGCAAAAGTACTTC
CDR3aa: CASSQGTGQKYF

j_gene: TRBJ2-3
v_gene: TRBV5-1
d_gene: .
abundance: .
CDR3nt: TGCGCCAGCAGCTTGGGAACAGGGTGGTCGACAGATACGCAGTATTTT
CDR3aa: CASSLGTGWSTDTQYF

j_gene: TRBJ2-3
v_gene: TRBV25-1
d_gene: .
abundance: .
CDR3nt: TGTGCCAGCAGTGAAGAAGGCAGGGCCACAGATACGCAGTATTTT
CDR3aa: CASSEEGRATDTQYF

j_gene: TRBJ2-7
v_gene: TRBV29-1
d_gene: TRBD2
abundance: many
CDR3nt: TGCAGCGTTGGCGGACTAGCGGGACAATACGAGCAGTACTTC
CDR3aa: CSVGGLAGQYEQYF

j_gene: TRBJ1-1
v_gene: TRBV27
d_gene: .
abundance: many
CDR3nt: TGTGCCAGCAGTTTAATCAGGGGCGGGGGTGAAGCTTTCTTT
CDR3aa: CASSLIRGGGEAFF

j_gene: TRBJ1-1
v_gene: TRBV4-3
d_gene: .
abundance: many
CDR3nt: TGCGCCAGCAGCCAAGATCTATGGAACACTGAAGCTTTCTTT
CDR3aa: CASSQDLWNTEAFF

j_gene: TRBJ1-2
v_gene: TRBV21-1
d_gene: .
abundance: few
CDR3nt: TGTGCCAGCAGCCCCGAGAAGGGGGGGTACTATGGCTACACCTTC
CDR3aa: CASSPEKGGYYGYTF

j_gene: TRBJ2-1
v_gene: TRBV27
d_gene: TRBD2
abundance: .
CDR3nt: TGTGCCAGCATCCCTCTGACTAGCGGGGGGGCATCCAATGAGCAGTTCTTC
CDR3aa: CASIPLTSGGASNEQFF

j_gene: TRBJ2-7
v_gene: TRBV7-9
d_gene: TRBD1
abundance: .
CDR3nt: TGTGCCAGCAGCCCAATGACAGGGGCCCCCTACGAGCAGTACTTC
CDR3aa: CASSPMTGAPYEQYF

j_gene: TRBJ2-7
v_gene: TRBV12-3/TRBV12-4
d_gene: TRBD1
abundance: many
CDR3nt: TGTGCCAGCAGTTTAGGGGACAGCTTATCCTACGAGCAGTACTTC
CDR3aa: CASSLGDSLSYEQYF

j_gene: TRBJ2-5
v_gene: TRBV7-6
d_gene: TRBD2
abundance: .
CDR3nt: TGTGCCAGCAGCCTTAGCGGGGGGGCACGTCGAGCCCAGTACTTC
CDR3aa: CASSLSGGARRAQYF

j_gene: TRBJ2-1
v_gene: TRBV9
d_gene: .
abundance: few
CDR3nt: TGTGCCAGCAGCCTGGAGGAGGGTTTCTACAATGAGCAGTTCTTC
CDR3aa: CASSLEEGFYNEQFF

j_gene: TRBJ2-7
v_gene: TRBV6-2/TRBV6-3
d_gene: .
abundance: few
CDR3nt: TGTGCCAGCAGTTACTCCCTTAGGACTGTAGTCTACGAGCAGTACTTC
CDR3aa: CASSYSLRTVVYEQYF

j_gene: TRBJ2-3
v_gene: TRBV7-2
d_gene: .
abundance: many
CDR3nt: TGTGCCAGCAGCTTAGGAGTGGCTAGCACAGATACGCAGTATTTT
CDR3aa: CASSLGVASTDTQYF

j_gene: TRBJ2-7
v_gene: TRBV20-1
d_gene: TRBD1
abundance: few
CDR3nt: TGCAGTGTAACGGACAGGGGCTCCTACGAGCAGTACTTC
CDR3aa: CSVTDRGSYEQYF